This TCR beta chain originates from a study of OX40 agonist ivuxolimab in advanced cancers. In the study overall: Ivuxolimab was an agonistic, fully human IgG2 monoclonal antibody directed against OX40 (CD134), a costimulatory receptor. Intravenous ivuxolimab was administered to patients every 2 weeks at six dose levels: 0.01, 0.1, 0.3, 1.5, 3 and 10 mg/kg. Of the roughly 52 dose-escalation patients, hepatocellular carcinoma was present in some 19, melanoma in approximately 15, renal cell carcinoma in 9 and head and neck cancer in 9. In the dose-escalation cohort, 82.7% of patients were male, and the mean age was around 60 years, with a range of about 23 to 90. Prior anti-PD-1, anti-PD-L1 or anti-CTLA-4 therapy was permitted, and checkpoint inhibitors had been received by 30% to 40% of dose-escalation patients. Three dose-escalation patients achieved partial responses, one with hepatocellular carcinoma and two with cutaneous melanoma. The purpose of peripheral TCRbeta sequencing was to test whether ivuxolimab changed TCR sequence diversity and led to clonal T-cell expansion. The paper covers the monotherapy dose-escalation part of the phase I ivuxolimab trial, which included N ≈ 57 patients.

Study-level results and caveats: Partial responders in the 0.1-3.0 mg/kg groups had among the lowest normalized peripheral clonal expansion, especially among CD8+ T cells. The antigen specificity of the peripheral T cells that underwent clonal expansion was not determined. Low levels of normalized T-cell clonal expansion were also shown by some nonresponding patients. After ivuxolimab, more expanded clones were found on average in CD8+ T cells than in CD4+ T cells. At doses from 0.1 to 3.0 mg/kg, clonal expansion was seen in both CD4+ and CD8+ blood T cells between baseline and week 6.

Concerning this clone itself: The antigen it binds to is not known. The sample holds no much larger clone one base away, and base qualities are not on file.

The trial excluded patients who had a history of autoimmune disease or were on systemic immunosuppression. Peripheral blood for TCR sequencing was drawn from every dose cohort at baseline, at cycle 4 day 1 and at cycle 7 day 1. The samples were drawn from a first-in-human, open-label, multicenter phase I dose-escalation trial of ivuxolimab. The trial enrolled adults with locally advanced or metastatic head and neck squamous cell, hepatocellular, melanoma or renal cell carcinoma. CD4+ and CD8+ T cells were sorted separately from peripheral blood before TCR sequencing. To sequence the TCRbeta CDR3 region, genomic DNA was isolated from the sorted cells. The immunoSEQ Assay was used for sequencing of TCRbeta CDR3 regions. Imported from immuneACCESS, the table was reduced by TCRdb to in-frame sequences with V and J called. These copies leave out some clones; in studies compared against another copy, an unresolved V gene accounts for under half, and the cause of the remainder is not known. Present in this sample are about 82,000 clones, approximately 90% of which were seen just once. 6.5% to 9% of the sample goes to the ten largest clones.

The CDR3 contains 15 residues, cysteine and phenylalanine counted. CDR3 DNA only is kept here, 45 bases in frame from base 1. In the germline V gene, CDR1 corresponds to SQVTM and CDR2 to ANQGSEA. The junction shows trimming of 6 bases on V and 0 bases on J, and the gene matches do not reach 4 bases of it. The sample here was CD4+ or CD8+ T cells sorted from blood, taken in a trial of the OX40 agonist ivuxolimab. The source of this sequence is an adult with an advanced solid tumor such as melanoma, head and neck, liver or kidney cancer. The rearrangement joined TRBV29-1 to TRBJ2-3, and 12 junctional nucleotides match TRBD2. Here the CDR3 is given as CSVSGTSGSTDTQYF. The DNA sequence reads TGCAGCGTCTCCGGGACTAGCGGGAGCACAGATACGCAGTATTTT.